This TCR beta chain was sequenced during a study of response to subunit inactivated influenza vaccine. In TCRdb, the RT-PCR reads were re-called with MiXCR into one record per CDR3 protein. The sample includes 600,000 to 850,000 distinct CDR3 sequences, about 15% of them seen just once. Overall study results and limits: Few additional T cells are recruited per seasonal influenza vaccination, authors suggested.

About this clonotype: Its target is unknown.

The sequencing used PBMCs from blood, collected 14 days before vaccination. The TCR sequence derives from a man between 45 and 60 years old who received an inactivated influenza vaccine.

CDR3 coding DNA: TGCAGTGCTAGGGGGCCGGGGAACAATGAGCAGTTCTTC. Translation: CSARGPGNNEQFF. The chain uses TRBV20-1 and TRBJ2-1; the D call may be TRBD1 or TRBD2 (5 bases each). The CDR3 totals 13 residues. Germline values: CDR1 DFQATT, CDR2 SNEGSKA (reference sequence). Trimming stripped 3 bases from V and 5 bases from J, with 11 bases between.